These 24 T cell receptor beta chains were sequenced from one sample in a study of blood T cell repertoires in COVID-19. Only in-frame clones appear in the TCRdb table, and some are missing; sequencing was by immunoSEQ multiplex PCR. The sample has 110,000 to 150,000 clones, roughly 85% seen once. Sample: PBMCs or T cells enriched from blood (not recorded which). The receptors were sampled from a man aged 50 to 59 who had recovered from COVID-19.

The V call is TRBV11-2, the J call TRBJ2-7; a possible D gene is TRBD1 (6 bases). This CDR3 comprises 14 residues. Germline V gives CDR1 SGHAT, CDR2 FQNNGV. Between the trimmed V and J ends, which lost 0 bases and 6 bases, there was a span of 12 bases. CDR3 DNA sequence: TGTGCCAGCAGCTTAGATTGGGGGCCACTCGAGCAGTACTTC. Amino acid sequence: CASSLDWGPLEQYF.

This chain joins TRBV6-5 and TRBJ2-7, with D maybe TRBD2 (5 bases). V gave up 7 bases and J gave up 0 bases, with 10 bases separating them. The germline V gene has CDR1 MNHEY and CDR2 SVGAGI. CDR3 length: 13 residues. The CDR3 reads CASTNSDSYEQYF. The CDR3 region has the DNA TGTGCCAGCACCAATAGCGACTCCTACGAGCAGTACTTC.

The chain is built from TRBV7-2 and TRBJ1-3, with D perhaps TRBD1 (5 bases). Trimming took off 5 bases at V and 7 bases at J, with 15 bases between the two ends. The CDR3 spans 14 residues. Germline V gene data show CDR1 as SGHTA and CDR2 as FQGNSA. The CDR3 bases are TGTGCCAGCAGCGGGGACCGAGCGGGGAACACCATATATTTT. It is translated as CASSGDRAGNTIYF.

The chain uses TRBV5-4 and TRBJ2-3; tentative D call: TRBD1 (6 bases). The CDR3 contains 15 residues. The V gene's germline CDR1 is SGHNT and CDR2 YYREEE (reference sequence). Trimming pared 5 bases from V and 4 bases from J, leaving 17 bases between. DNA of the CDR3: TGTGCCAGCAGGTTTTTCAGGGGATCCTCAGATACGCAGTATTTT. The encoded protein is CASRFFRGSSDTQYF.

The J gene is TRBJ1-5, the V gene TRBV7-2, with TRBD1 as a possible D gene (6 bases). Germline V gene sequence: CDR1 SGHTA, CDR2 FQGNSA. The CDR3 totals 15 residues. Trimming removed 5 bases at V and 4 bases at J, with 15 bases between. CDR3 nucleotide sequence: TGTGCCAGCAGCAACGCTGGGACACCAAATCAGCCCCAGCATTTT. Its protein is CASSNAGTPNQPQHF.

The chain uses TRBV19 and TRBJ1-6, with TRBD1 matching over 7 bases. CDR3 length: 17 amino acids. The V and J ends lost 7 bases and 7 bases, in that order; junction bases with no gene match: 16. In germline, CDR1 is LNHDA, CDR2 SQIVND (reference sequence). As DNA, the CDR3 is TGTGCCAGTAACATCGCACCGAGGAGACAGGGAAATTCACCCCTCCACTTT. This encodes CASNIAPRRQGNSPLHF.

In its sample, this clone was seen many times. V usage is TRBV7-2 and J usage is TRBJ2-5, with D unresolved. With 5 bases removed from V and 1 base from J, the gap between germline ends came to 8 bases. The germline gives CDR1 SGHTA, CDR2 FQGNSA. The CDR3 runs to 13 residues. The CDR3 here is CASSLSPQETQYF. The DNA of the CDR3 is TGTGCCAGCAGCCTAAGTCCCCAAGAGACCCAGTACTTC.

The rearrangement links TRBV28 to TRBJ1-2, with 7 bases matching TRBD1. V gave up 7 bases and J gave up 2 bases; unmatched junction bases: 13. The CDR3 is 16 amino acids. In germline, CDR1 is MDHEN, CDR2 SYDVKM. CDR3 coding DNA: TGTGCCAGCATTCCCCTGCGGGACAGATGGAACTATGGCTACACCTTC. It is translated as CASIPLRDRWNYGYTF.

The chain couples TRBV4-3 to TRBJ2-3, with 11 bases identical to TRBD2. V dropped 0 bases and J dropped 5; count of bases not matched to a gene: 7. There are 17 residues in the CDR3. Germline V CDR1 and CDR2: LGHNA, YSLEER. The CDR3 DNA sequence: TGCGCCAGCAGCCAAGATCCCCTAGCGGGGGGTTTAGATACGCAGTATTTT. Its protein is CASSQDPLAGGLDTQYF.

The CDR3 reads CASSIGWRGNTGELFF. The DNA of the CDR3 is TGTGCCAGTAGTATAGGGTGGCGGGGTAACACCGGGGAGCTGTTTTTT. The chain employs TRBV19 and TRBJ2-2, with D perhaps TRBD2 (6 bases). Trimming left V 1 base short and J 2 bases short, with 11 bases between. Germline CDR1 reads LNHDA; CDR2 reads SQIVND (reference sequence). The CDR3 has 16 residues.

The gene calls are TRBV2 and TRBJ2-4, with D possibly being TRBD2 (5 bases). Per germline, CDR1 SNHLY and CDR2 FYNNEI. The V gene lost 6 bases and the J gene lost 2 bases, with 11 bases spanning the gap. There are 14 residues in the CDR3. The CDR3 region is CASRVRGPKNIQYF. The CDR3 region has the DNA TGTGCCAGCAGAGTTCGAGGGCCCAAAAACATTCAGTACTTC.

This clone was detected only once. This chain connects TRBV7-3 to TRBJ1-1, with unresolved D. Germline loops: CDR1 SGHTA, CDR2 FQGTGA. V lost 3 bases, J lost 2 bases, and 7 bases lay in between. CDR3 length equals 13 residues. CDR3 sequence (DNA): TGTGCCAGCAGCTTTCGGGATAACACTGAAGCTTTCTTT. Protein: CASSFRDNTEAFF.

V is TRBV27 and J is TRBJ1-1; D not certain. This CDR3 has 14 amino acids. In germline, CDR1 is MNHEY, CDR2 SMNVEV (reference sequence). Trimming took off 3 bases at V and 5 bases at J, with 13 bases between the two ends. CDR3 protein: CASSFEPRRTEAFF. CDR3 nucleotide sequence: TGTGCCAGCAGTTTCGAGCCTAGGCGGACTGAAGCTTTCTTT.

The V gene is TRBV7-2, the J gene TRBJ2-7; perhaps TRBD1 as D (6 bases). The CDR3 sequence is 14 residues long. Trimming shortened V by 5 bases and J by 3 bases, and 14 bases separated the two germline ends. Germline assignment: CDR1 SGHTA and CDR2 FQGNSA. CDR3 sequence reads: CASSLNRENYEQYV. CDR3 sequence (DNA): TGTGCCAGCAGCCTTAACAGGGAGAACTACGAGCAGTACGTC.

The chain combines TRBV1 with TRBJ2-5; the table's D call TRBD2 went unverified against the DNA. TRBV1 is a pseudogene locus. This CDR3 is built from 16 residues. The chain's CDR3 is CTSSQGGLPLWETQYF. As DNA, the CDR3 is TGCACCAGCAGCCAAGGAGGCCTACCCCTATGGGAGACCCAGTACTTC.

This chain uses TRBV12-3 or TRBV12-4 with TRBJ1-6; D ambiguous. V was shortened by 5 bases and J by 5 bases, with 4 bases between the two germline ends. The length of the CDR3 is 12 residues. Written as DNA, the CDR3 is TGTGCCAGCAGTCCTCATAATTCACCCCTCCACTTT. Amino acids: CASSPHNSPLHF.

Ten or more counts support this clone. The chain combines TRBV7-2 with TRBJ2-1, with D possibly TRBD2 on 6 matching bases. The CDR3 sequence is 12 residues long. V was pared by 4 bases and J by 9 bases, with 10 bases between. The V gene's germline CDR1 is SGHTA and CDR2 FQGNSA. The CDR3 DNA follows: TGTGCCAGCAGCTCCCTCGGGGGTGAGCAGTTCTTC. Its translation: CASSSLGGEQFF.

The CDR3: CASKGQAGRRETQYF. The CDR3 DNA is TGTGCCTCAAAGGGTCAGGCGGGACGGAGAGAGACCCAGTACTTC. The chain links TRBV7-6 to TRBJ2-5, with D possibly TRBD2 on 6 matching bases. From germline, CDR1 is SGHVS and CDR2 FNYEAQ. The CDR3 covers 15 residues. The V end was cut by 11 bases, the J end by 4 bases, with 23 bases between.

The rearrangement uses TRBV28 and TRBJ2-7; 9 bases are shared with TRBD1. Germline V gives CDR1 MDHEN, CDR2 SYDVKM. The CDR3 has 14 residues. Trimming at V came to 2 bases and at J to 6 bases, leaving 5 bases not matched to a gene. CDR3 coding DNA: TGTGCCAGCAGTTTACTGGGACAGGGCTCCGAGCAGTACTTC. Encoded protein: CASSLLGQGSEQYF.

This sequence joins TRBV2 and TRBJ1-2; maybe TRBD1 (5 bases). The germline V gene encodes CDR1 SNHLY and CDR2 FYNNEI. This CDR3 spans 14 amino acids. V lost 5 bases, J lost 1 base, and 11 bases lay in between. The chain's CDR3 is CASSPQGINYGYTF. The CDR3 DNA reads as TGTGCCAGCAGTCCCCAGGGTATTAACTATGGCTACACCTTC.

The CDR3 sequence: CASSQSLTGRNSPLHF. The CDR3 nucleotides read TGTGCCAGCAGCCAAAGTCTGACAGGGAGAAATTCACCCCTCCACTTT. The V and J genes are TRBV4-2 and TRBJ1-6, with 7 bases identical to TRBD1. Germline CDR1 is LGHNA and CDR2 is YNFKEQ. Trimming took 2 bases from V and 7 from J; bases not matched to a gene: 8. The CDR3 covers 16 residues.

The chain links TRBV9 to TRBJ2-7; 7 bases are a match to TRBD1. V shed 3 bases, J shed 1 base, and the junction held 4 bases outside the gene matches. Germline V gene lookup returns CDR1 SGDLS and CDR2 YYNGEE. This CDR3 contains 14 residues. CDR3 sequence: CASSATGVSYEQYF. CDR3 in DNA: TGTGCCAGCAGCGCTACAGGGGTTTCCTACGAGCAGTACTTC.

This clone was recorded only once. This chain uses TRBV19 with TRBJ1-2, with a tentative D call TRBD1 (5 bases). Trimming shortened V by 5 bases and J by 8 bases, and 12 bases separated the two germline ends. From germline, CDR1 is LNHDA and CDR2 SQIVND (reference sequence). This CDR3 comprises 12 residues. The CDR3 DNA follows: TGTGCCAGTAGTTCGGGGGAACGGGGCTACACCTTC. As protein: CASSSGERGYTF.

The chain uses TRBV5-5 and TRBJ1-5, with 7 bases lining up with TRBD1. This CDR3 is built from 14 residues. Germline assignment: CDR1 SGHKS and CDR2 YYEKEE (reference sequence). With 0 bases clipped from V and 5 bases from J, the junction kept 2 bases outside the gene matches. Here the CDR3 DNA reads TGTGCCAGCAGCTTGGACAGGGGTTATCAGCCCCAGCATTTT. Protein: CASSLDRGYQPQHF.